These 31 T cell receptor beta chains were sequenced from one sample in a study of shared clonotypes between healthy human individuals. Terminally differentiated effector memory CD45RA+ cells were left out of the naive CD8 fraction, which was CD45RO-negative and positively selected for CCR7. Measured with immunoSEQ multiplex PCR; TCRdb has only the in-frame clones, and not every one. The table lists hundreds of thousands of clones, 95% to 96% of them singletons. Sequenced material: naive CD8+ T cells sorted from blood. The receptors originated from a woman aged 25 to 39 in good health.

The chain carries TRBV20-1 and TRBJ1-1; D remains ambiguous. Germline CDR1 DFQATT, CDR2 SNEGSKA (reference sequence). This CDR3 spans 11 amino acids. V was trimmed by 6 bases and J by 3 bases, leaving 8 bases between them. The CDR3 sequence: CSAKRYTEAFF. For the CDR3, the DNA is TGCAGTGCAAAACGGTACACTGAAGCTTTCTTT.

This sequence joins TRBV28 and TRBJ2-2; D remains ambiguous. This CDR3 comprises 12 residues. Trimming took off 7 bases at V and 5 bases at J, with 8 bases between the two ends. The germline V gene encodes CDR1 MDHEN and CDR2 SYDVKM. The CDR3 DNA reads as TGTGCCAGCATGACCGGAACCGGGGAGCTGTTTTTT. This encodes CASMTGTGELFF.

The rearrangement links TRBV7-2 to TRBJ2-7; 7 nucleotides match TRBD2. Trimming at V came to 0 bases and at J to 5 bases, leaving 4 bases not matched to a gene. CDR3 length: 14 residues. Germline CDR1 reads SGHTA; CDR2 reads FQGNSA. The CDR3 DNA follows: TGTGCCAGCAGCTTAGCGGGGAGGGGCCACGAGCAGTACTTC. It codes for CASSLAGRGHEQYF.

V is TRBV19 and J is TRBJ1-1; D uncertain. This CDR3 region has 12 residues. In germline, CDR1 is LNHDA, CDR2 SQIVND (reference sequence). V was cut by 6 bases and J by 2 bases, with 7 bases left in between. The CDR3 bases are TGTGCCAGTAGCTGGGGAAACACTGAAGCTTTCTTT. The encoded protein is CASSWGNTEAFF.

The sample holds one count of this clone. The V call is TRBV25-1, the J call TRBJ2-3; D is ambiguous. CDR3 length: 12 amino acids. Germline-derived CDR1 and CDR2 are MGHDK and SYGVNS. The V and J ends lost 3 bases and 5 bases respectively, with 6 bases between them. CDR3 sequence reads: CASSDTGDTQYF. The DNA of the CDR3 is TGTGCCAGCAGTGACACGGGAGATACGCAGTATTTT.

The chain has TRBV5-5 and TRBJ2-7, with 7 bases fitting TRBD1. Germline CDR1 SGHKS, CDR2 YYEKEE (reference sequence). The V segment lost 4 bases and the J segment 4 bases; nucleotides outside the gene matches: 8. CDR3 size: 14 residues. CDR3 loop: CASSTQGPLYEQYF. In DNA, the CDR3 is TGTGCCAGCAGCACACAGGGGCCCCTGTACGAGCAGTACTTC.

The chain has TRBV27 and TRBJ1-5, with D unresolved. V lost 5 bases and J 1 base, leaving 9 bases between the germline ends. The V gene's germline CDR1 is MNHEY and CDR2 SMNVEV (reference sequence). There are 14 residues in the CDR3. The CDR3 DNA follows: TGTGCCAGCAGTCCAGACTTCAGCAATCAGCCCCAGCATTTT. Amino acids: CASSPDFSNQPQHF.

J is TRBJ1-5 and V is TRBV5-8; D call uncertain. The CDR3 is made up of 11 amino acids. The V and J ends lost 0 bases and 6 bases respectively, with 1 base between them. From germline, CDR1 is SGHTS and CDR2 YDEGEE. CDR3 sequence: CASSLAQPQHF. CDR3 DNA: TGTGCCAGCAGCTTGGCTCAGCCCCAGCATTTT.

DNA for the CDR3: TGTGCCAGCAGCTTAGCGGGAGGGCAAGAGACCCAGTACTTC. This sequence encodes CASSLAGGQETQYF. The chain carries TRBV13 and TRBJ2-5; TRBD2 matches 8 bases. This CDR3 contains 14 residues. Per germline, CDR1 PRHDT and CDR2 FYEKMQ (reference sequence). V shed 1 base, J shed 2 bases, and the junction held 0 bases outside the gene matches.

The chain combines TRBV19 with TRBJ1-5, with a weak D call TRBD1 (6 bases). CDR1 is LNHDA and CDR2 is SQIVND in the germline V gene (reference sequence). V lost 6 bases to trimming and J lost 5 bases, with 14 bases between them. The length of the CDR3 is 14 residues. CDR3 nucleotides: TGTGCCAGTAGCTGGGGGCAGGGTTATCAGCCCCAGCATTTT. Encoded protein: CASSWGQGYQPQHF.

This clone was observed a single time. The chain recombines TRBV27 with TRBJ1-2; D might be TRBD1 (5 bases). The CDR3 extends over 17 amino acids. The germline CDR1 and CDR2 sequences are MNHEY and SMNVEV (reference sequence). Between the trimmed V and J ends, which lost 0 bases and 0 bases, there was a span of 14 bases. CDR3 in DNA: TGTGCCAGCAGTTTATCTTCGGGGCAGTTAGCTAACTATGGCTACACCTTC. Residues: CASSLSSGQLANYGYTF.

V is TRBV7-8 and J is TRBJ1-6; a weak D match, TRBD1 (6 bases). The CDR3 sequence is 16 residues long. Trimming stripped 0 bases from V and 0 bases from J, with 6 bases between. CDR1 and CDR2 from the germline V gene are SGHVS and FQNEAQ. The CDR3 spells CASSLADSSYNSPLHF. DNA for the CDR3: TGTGCCAGCAGCTTAGCGGACAGCTCCTATAATTCACCCCTCCACTTT. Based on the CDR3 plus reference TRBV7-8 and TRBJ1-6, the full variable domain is GAGVSQSPRYKVAKRGQDVALRCDPISGHVSLFWYQQALGQGPEFLTYFQNEAQLDKSGLPSDRFFAERPEGSVSTLKIQRTQQEDSAVYLCASSLADSSYNSPLHFGNGTRLTVT.

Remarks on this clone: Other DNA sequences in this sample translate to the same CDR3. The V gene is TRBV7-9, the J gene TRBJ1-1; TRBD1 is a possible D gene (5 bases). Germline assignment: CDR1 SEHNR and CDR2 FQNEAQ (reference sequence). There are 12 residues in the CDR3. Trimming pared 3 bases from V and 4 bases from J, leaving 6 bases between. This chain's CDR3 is CASSLGTTEAFF. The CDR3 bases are TGTGCCAGCAGCTTGGGGACCACTGAAGCTTTCTTT. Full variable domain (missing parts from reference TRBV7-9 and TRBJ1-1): DTGVSQNPRHKITKRGQNVTFRCDPISEHNRLYWYRQTLGQGPEFLTYFQNEAQLEKSRLLSDRFSAERPKGSFSTLEIQRTEQGDSAMYLCASSLGTTEAFFGQGTRLTVV.

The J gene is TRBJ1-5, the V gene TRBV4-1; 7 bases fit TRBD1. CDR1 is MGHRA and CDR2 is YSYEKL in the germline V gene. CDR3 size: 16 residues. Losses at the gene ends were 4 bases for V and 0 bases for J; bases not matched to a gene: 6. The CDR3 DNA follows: TGCGCCAGCAGCCCTTCAGACAGGGTTAGCAATCAGCCCCAGCATTTT. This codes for CASSPSDRVSNQPQHF.

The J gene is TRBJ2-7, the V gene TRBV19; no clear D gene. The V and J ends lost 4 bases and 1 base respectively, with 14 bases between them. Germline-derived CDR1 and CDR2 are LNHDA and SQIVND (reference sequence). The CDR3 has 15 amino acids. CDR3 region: CASSTRTAASYEQYF. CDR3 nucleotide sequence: TGTGCCAGTAGTACCCGTACAGCCGCGTCCTACGAGCAGTACTTC.

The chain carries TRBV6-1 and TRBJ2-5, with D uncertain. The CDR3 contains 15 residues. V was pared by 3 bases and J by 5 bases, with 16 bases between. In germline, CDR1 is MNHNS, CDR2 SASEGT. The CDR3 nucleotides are TGTGCCAGCAGTGAGCCGGGCCCCCGCGCGGAGACCCAGTACTTC. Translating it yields CASSEPGPRAETQYF.

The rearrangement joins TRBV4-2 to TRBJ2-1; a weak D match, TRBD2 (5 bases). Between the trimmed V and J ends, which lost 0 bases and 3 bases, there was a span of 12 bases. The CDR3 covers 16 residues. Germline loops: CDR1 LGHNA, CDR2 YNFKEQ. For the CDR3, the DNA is TGTGCCAGCAGCCAAGATAGTAGGACTTTCTACAATGAGCAGTTCTTC. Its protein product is CASSQDSRTFYNEQFF.

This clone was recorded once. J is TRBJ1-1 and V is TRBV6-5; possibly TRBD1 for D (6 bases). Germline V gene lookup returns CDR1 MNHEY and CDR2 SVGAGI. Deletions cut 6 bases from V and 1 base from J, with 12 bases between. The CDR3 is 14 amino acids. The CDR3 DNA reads TGTGCCAGCAGGATACAGGGTTCGAACACTGAAGCTTTCTTT. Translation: CASRIQGSNTEAFF.

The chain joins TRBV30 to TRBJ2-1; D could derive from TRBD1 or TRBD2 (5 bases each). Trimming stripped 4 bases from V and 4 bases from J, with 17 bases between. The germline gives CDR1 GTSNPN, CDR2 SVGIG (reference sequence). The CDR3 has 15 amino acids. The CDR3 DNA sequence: TGTGCCTGGATCCCAGGGAACGAGGGATACAATGAGCAGTTCTTC. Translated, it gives CAWIPGNEGYNEQFF.

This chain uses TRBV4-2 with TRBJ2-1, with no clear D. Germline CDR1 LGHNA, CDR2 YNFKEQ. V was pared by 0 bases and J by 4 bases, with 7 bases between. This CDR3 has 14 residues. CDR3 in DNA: TGTGCCAGCAGCCAAGAAGGCCGTTACAATGAGCAGTTCTTC. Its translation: CASSQEGRYNEQFF.

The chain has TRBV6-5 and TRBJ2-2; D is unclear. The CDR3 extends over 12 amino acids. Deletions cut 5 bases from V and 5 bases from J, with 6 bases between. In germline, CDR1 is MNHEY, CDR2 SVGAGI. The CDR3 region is CASSPLTGELFF. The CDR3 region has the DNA TGTGCCAGCAGTCCCCTAACCGGGGAGCTGTTTTTT.

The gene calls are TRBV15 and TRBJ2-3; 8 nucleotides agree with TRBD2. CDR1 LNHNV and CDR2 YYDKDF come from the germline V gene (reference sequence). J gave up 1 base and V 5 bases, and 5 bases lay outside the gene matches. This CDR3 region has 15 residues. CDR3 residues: CATSSMTSGTDTQYF. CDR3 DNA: TGTGCCACCAGCTCCATGACTAGCGGCACAGATACGCAGTATTTT.

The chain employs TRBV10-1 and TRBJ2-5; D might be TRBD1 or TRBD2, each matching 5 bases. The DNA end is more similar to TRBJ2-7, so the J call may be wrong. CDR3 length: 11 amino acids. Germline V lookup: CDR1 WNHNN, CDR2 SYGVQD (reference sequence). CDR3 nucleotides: TGCGCCAGCAGTCGGGGCGACGAGCAGTACTTC. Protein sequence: CASSRGDEQYF.

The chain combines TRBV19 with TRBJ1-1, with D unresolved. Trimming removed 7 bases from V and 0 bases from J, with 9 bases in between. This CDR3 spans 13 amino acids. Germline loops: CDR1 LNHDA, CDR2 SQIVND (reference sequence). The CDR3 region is CASIGSMNTEAFF. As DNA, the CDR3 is TGTGCCAGTATTGGCAGCATGAACACTGAAGCTTTCTTT.

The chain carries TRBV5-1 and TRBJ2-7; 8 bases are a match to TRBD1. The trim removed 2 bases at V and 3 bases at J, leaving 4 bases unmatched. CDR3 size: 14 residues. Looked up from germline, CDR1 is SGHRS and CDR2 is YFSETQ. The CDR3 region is CASSFPGQDYEQYF. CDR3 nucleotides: TGCGCCAGCAGCTTCCCGGGACAGGACTACGAGCAGTACTTC.

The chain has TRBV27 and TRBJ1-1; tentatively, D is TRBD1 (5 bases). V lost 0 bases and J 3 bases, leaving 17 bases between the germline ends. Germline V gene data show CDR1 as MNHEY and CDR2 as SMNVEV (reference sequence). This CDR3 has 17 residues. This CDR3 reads CASSLSRGRGLDTEAFF. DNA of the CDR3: TGTGCCAGCAGTTTATCGCGGGGAAGGGGATTGGACACTGAAGCTTTCTTT.

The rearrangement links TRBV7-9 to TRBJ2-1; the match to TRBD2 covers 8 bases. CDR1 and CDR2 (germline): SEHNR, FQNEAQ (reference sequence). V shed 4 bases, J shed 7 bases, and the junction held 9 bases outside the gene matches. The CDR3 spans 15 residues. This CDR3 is CASSSQAGEVNEQFF. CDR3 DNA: TGTGCCAGCAGCTCCCAAGCGGGAGAGGTGAATGAGCAGTTCTTC.

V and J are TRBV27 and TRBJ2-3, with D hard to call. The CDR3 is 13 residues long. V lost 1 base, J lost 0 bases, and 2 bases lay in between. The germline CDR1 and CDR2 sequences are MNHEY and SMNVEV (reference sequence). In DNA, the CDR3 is TGTGCCAGCAGTTTATGGAGCACAGATACGCAGTATTTT. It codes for CASSLWSTDTQYF.

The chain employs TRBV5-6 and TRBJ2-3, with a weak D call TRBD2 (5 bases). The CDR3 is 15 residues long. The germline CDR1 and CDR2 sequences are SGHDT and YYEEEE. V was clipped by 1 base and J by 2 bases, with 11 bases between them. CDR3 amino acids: CASSLTRLDTDTQYF. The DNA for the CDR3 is TGTGCCAGCAGCTTGACTAGACTTGACACAGATACGCAGTATTTT.

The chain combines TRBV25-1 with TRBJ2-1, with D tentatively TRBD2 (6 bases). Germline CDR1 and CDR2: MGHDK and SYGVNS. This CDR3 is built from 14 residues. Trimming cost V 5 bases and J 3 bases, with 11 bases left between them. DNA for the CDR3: TGTGCCAGCAGTTTTCTAGCGAGCTACAATGAGCAGTTCTTC. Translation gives CASSFLASYNEQFF.

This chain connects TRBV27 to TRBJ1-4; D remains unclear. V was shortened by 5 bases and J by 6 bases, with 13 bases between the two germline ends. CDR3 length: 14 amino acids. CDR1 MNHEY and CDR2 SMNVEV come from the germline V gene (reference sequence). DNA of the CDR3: TGTGCCAGCAGTCCAACAGTGGACCATGAAAAACTGTTTTTT. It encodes CASSPTVDHEKLFF.